This T cell receptor beta chain derives from a study of cytotoxic CD8 clonotypes in ibrutinib-treated CLL. Study overall: Enrolment comprised around 11 relapsed/refractory and roughly 15 treatment-naive patients; 17 to 18 were IGHV unmutated. Partial response occurred in some 25 patients and complete response in 2; at median roughly 72 months, roughly 14 remained remitted and around twelve progressed.

Depth targeted 1 in 200,000 to 1 in 1 million T cells, averaging around 10x coverage per clonotype. The repertoire was sequenced with immunoSEQ multiplex PCR; TCRdb's copy has only in-frame clones and lacks some. The sample shows 150,000 or so clones, approximately 83% of them seen only once. The CDR3 has 15 residues. Germline V gene data show CDR1 as MGHRA and CDR2 as YSYEKL. Unmatched junction bases numbered 5, after V lost 1 base and J lost 4 bases. V gene TRBV4-1 combines with J gene TRBJ1-2; TRBD1 aligns across 8 bases. The sequence came from a human donor with chronic lymphocytic leukemia. The material sequenced was PBMCs, taken after 24 months of ibrutinib treatment. CDR3 residues: CASSQGTGRVYGYTF. The CDR3 bases are TGCGCCAGCAGCCAAGGGACAGGGCGGGTCTATGGCTACACCTTC.